This is a list of T cell receptor beta chains from one sample in a study of human T cells and chemical hapten exposure. TCRdb ran MiXCR on the RACE reads and lists one entry per CDR3 protein. The sample records approximately 90,000 distinct CDR3 sequences, approximately 9.9% being singletons. Source: whole blood, taken in connection with sensitization to the hapten diphenylcyclopropenone (DPC). These receptors were obtained from a man in his forties with alopecia areata. Some clones in this sample may be carry-over from other donors' samples. CDR3s include the opening cysteine and the closing phenylalanine or tryptophan. Fields, in order: CDR3 length, D gene, J gene, V gene, clone size, CDR3 DNA, CDR3 protein. The D gene is left open where the match is weak. Clone size is given for some rows only: seen once, a few or many times, or a class if the clone is expanded.

len: 14; d_gene: -; j_gene: TRBJ2-2; v_gene: TRBV29-1; abundance: -; CDR3nt: TGCAGCGTTAAGGGGCCCACCGGAGGCGGGGAGCTGTTTTTT; CDR3aa: CSVKGPTGGGELFF
len: 15; d_gene: -; j_gene: TRBJ2-3; v_gene: TRBV7-2; abundance: many; CDR3nt: TGTGCCAGCAGCTTAGTCGGGGCGTCCACAGATACGCAGTATTTT; CDR3aa: CASSLVGASTDTQYF
len: 16; d_gene: TRBD1; j_gene: TRBJ2-2; v_gene: TRBV19; abundance: few; CDR3nt: TGTGCCAGTAGTTTAACCGGGACAGGGAACACCGGGGAGCTGTTTTTT; CDR3aa: CASSLTGTGNTGELFF
len: 17; d_gene: TRBD1; j_gene: TRBJ1-5; v_gene: TRBV14; abundance: -; CDR3nt: TGTGCCAGCAGCCCTTCACGACAGGGGGAGTATTCTCAGCCCCAGCATTTT; CDR3aa: CASSPSRQGEYSQPQHF
len: 14; d_gene: TRBD2; j_gene: TRBJ2-1; v_gene: TRBV7-9; abundance: many; CDR3nt: TGTGCCAGCAGCTCCACTAGCGGGAGTAAGGGGCAGTTCTTC; CDR3aa: CASSSTSGSKGQFF
len: 15; d_gene: TRBD2; j_gene: TRBJ2-1; v_gene: TRBV3-1; abundance: many; CDR3nt: TGTGCCAGCAGCCCCACTAGCGGAGTTTACAATGAGCAGTTCTTC; CDR3aa: CASSPTSGVYNEQFF
len: 14; d_gene: -; j_gene: TRBJ2-3; v_gene: TRBV6-5; abundance: few; CDR3nt: TGTGCCAGCAGTTACGCGACATCCACAGATACGCAGTATTTT; CDR3aa: CASSYATSTDTQYF
len: 16; d_gene: TRBD1; j_gene: TRBJ2-3; v_gene: TRBV5-6; abundance: -; CDR3nt: TGTGCCAGCAGCTTTAGGACAGGGGGCTTCGTCGATACGCAGTATTTT; CDR3aa: CASSFRTGGFVDTQYF
len: 15; d_gene: TRBD2; j_gene: TRBJ2-7; v_gene: TRBV4-3; abundance: many; CDR3nt: TGCGCCAGCAGCCAGTTCTCTAGCGGATCGTACGAGCAGTACTTC; CDR3aa: CASSQFSSGSYEQYF
len: 13; d_gene: -; j_gene: TRBJ2-5; v_gene: TRBV5-4; abundance: few; CDR3nt: TGTGCCAGCAGCTTGGGCAGTAAAGAGACCCAGTACTTC; CDR3aa: CASSLGSKETQYF
len: 16; d_gene: -; j_gene: TRBJ1-1; v_gene: TRBV12-3/TRBV12-4; abundance: -; CDR3nt: TGTGCCAGCAGTTCCATCGGCCCGCGGGTTTCATCGGAAGCTTTCTTT; CDR3aa: CASSSIGPRVSSEAFF
len: 16; d_gene: TRBD2; j_gene: TRBJ2-7; v_gene: TRBV6-5; abundance: -; CDR3nt: TGTGCCAGCAGTATGACTAGCGGGAGGGCCTACTACGAGCAGTACTTC; CDR3aa: CASSMTSGRAYYEQYF
len: 13; d_gene: -; j_gene: TRBJ2-7; v_gene: TRBV30; abundance: -; CDR3nt: TGTGCCTGGCTCCTTGGACCGAAATACGAGCAGTACTTC; CDR3aa: CAWLLGPKYEQYF
len: 17; d_gene: TRBD1; j_gene: TRBJ1-4; v_gene: TRBV12-3/TRBV12-4; abundance: many; CDR3nt: TGTGCCAGCAAACCGGGACAGGGGCCTAGGAAGAATGAAAAACTGTTTTTT; CDR3aa: CASKPGQGPRKNEKLFF
len: 14; d_gene: -; j_gene: TRBJ2-3; v_gene: TRBV27; abundance: few; CDR3nt: TGTGCCAGCAGTTTAAGCAGGGGCGGAGATACGCAGTATTTT; CDR3aa: CASSLSRGGDTQYF
len: 14; d_gene: TRBD2; j_gene: TRBJ2-1; v_gene: TRBV29-1; abundance: few; CDR3nt: TGCAGCGTCCGACTAGCGGGAGGGCCGGGTGAGCAGTTCTTC; CDR3aa: CSVRLAGGPGEQFF
len: 13; d_gene: -; j_gene: TRBJ2-7; v_gene: TRBV5-5; abundance: -; CDR3nt: TGTGCCAGCAGCCCTATTGGAGCCTACGAGCAGTACTTC; CDR3aa: CASSPIGAYEQYF
len: 18; d_gene: TRBD1; j_gene: TRBJ2-2; v_gene: TRBV6-5; abundance: few; CDR3nt: TGTGCCAGCAGTTACTCGCTTGCAGGGGGCGCAGGGACCGGGGAGCTGTTTTTT; CDR3aa: CASSYSLAGGAGTGELFF
len: 14; d_gene: TRBD1; j_gene: TRBJ2-3; v_gene: TRBV20-1; abundance: few; CDR3nt: TGCAGTGCCCGGACAGGGGACCGCACAGATACGCAGTATTTT; CDR3aa: CSARTGDRTDTQYF
len: 16; d_gene: TRBD2; j_gene: TRBJ2-3; v_gene: TRBV20-1; abundance: -; CDR3nt: TGCAGTGCTTTCTCTGGACTAGCGGAGCGGGGAGATACGCAGTATTTT; CDR3aa: CSAFSGLAERGDTQYF
len: 12; d_gene: -; j_gene: TRBJ2-7; v_gene: TRBV6-2/TRBV6-3; abundance: -; CDR3nt: TGTGCCAGCAGTTCACTAGGGATCGAGCAGTACTTC; CDR3aa: CASSSLGIEQYF
len: 17; d_gene: TRBD2; j_gene: TRBJ2-2; v_gene: TRBV12-3/TRBV12-4; abundance: few; CDR3nt: TGTGCCAGCAGTTTAAGTAGCGGGACCCCGACCACCGGGGAGCTGTTTTTT; CDR3aa: CASSLSSGTPTTGELFF
len: 10; d_gene: -; j_gene: TRBJ2-3; v_gene: TRBV29-1; abundance: -; CDR3nt: TGCAGCGTTGGAGAAAATACGCAGTATTTT; CDR3aa: CSVGENTQYF
len: 15; d_gene: -; j_gene: TRBJ2-3; v_gene: TRBV12-3/TRBV12-4; abundance: -; CDR3nt: TGTGCCAGCGTAGCCGGGACGTCTGGCCCAGATACGCAGTATTTT; CDR3aa: CASVAGTSGPDTQYF
len: 12; d_gene: -; j_gene: TRBJ1-1; v_gene: TRBV28; abundance: many; CDR3nt: TGTGCCAGCAGTTTAAGGGCGGGGGAAGCTTTCTTT; CDR3aa: CASSLRAGEAFF
len: 16; d_gene: -; j_gene: TRBJ1-5; v_gene: TRBV7-8; abundance: -; CDR3nt: TGTGCCAGCAGCTTCGAGGGGCCTCTTGGGGGTCAGCCCCAGCATTTT; CDR3aa: CASSFEGPLGGQPQHF
len: 13; d_gene: -; j_gene: TRBJ2-2; v_gene: TRBV25-1; abundance: -; CDR3nt: TGTGCCAGCCATAGGGGGGTTGTCGGGGAGCTGTTTTTT; CDR3aa: CASHRGVVGELFF
len: 13; d_gene: -; j_gene: TRBJ2-1; v_gene: TRBV24-1; abundance: -; CDR3nt: TGTGCCACCGTGGGGGTAGAGCGGGATGAGCAGTTCTTC; CDR3aa: CATVGVERDEQFF
len: 16; d_gene: -; j_gene: TRBJ1-1; v_gene: TRBV7-9; abundance: many; CDR3nt: TGTGCCAGCAGCTTAGAGGTGGGCACAGGGATGGCTGAAGCTTTCTTT; CDR3aa: CASSLEVGTGMAEAFF
len: 14; d_gene: TRBD1; j_gene: TRBJ2-1; v_gene: TRBV6-5; abundance: -; CDR3nt: TGTGCCAGCAGAACAGGGGGTTTGTACAATGAGCAGTTCTTC; CDR3aa: CASRTGGLYNEQFF
len: 12; d_gene: -; j_gene: TRBJ2-1; v_gene: TRBV24-1; abundance: -; CDR3nt: TGTGCCACCAGTGATTTCAGAGGTGAGCAGTTCTTC; CDR3aa: CATSDFRGEQFF
len: 15; d_gene: TRBD1; j_gene: TRBJ2-1; v_gene: TRBV6-1; abundance: few; CDR3nt: TGTGCCAGCAGCCTCACGGGGACAGGGGAAGGTGAGCAGTTCTTC; CDR3aa: CASSLTGTGEGEQFF
len: 15; d_gene: -; j_gene: TRBJ2-3; v_gene: TRBV7-2; abundance: few; CDR3nt: TGTGCCAGCGAAGTTATGGCGGGTAGCACAGATACGCAGTATTTT; CDR3aa: CASEVMAGSTDTQYF